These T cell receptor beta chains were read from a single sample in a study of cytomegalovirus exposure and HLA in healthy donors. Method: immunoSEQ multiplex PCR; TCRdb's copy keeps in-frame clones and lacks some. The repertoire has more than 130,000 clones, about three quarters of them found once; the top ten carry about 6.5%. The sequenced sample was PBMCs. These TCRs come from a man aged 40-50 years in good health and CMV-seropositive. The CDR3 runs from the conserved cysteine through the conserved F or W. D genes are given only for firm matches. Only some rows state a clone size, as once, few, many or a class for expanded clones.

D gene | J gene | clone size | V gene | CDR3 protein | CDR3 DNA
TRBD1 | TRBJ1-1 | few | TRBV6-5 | CASSSRTGVMNTEAFF | TGTGCCAGCAGTTCCCGGACAGGGGTTATGAACACTGAAGCTTTCTTT
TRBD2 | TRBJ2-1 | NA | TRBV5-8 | CASSQGGGPYNEQFF | TGTGCCAGCAGTCAAGGCGGGGGGCCATACAATGAGCAGTTCTTC
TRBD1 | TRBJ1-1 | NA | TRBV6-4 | CASSVGGLGTEAFF | TGTGCCAGCAGTGTAGGGGGCCTTGGGACTGAAGCTTTCTTT
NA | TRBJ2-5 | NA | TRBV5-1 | CASSLVGVGQETQYF | TGCGCCAGCAGCCTCGTAGGGGTTGGACAAGAGACCCAGTACTTC
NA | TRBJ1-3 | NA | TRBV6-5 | CASSNFPGTGNTIYF | TGTGCCAGCAGTAACTTCCCGGGTACTGGAAACACCATATATTTT
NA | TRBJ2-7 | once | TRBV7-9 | CASSLVTAGLDEQYF | TGTGCCAGCAGCTTAGTGACAGCGGGTTTAGACGAGCAGTACTTC
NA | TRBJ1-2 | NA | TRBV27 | CASSSPLTGRSTF | TGTGCCAGCAGTTCCCCCCTGACGGGGAGAAGTACCTTC
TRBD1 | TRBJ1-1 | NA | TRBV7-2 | CASSFDRGLSEAFF | TGTGCCAGCAGCTTCGACAGGGGTCTATCTGAAGCTTTCTTT
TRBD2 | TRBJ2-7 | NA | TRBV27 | CASSFSTSGGPGEYF | TGTGCCAGCAGTTTTTCGACTAGCGGGGGGCCAGGGGAGTACTTC
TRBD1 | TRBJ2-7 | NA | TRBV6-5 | CASSYAQGAYEQYF | TGTGCCAGCAGTTACGCACAGGGGGCCTACGAGCAGTACTTC
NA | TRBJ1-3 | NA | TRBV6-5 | CASRPRNGNTIYF | TGTGCCAGCAGGCCGAGAAATGGAAACACCATATATTTT
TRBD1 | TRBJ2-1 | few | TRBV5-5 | CASSTGTGSYNEQFF | TGTGCCAGCAGCACAGGGACAGGGTCCTACAATGAGCAGTTCTTC
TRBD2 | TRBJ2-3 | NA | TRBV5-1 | CASSPRAGVDTQYF | TGCGCCAGCAGCCCCCGAGCGGGGGTCGATACGCAGTATTTT
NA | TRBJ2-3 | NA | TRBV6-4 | CASSDQMTDTQYF | TGTGCCAGCAGTGATCAGATGACAGATACGCAGTATTTT
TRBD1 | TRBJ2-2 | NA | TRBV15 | CATSRVRDRVNTGELFF | TGTGCCACCAGCAGAGTTAGGGACAGGGTGAACACCGGGGAGCTGTTTTTT
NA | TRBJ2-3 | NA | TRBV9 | CASSVGGADSTDTQYF | TGTGCCAGCAGCGTAGGAGGAGCGGATAGCACAGATACGCAGTATTTT
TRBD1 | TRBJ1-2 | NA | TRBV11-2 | CASSFGQVAYGYTF | TGTGCCAGCAGCTTTGGACAGGTGGCCTATGGCTACACCTTC
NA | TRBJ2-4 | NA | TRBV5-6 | CASSFKLAKNIQYF | TGTGCCAGCAGCTTTAAATTAGCCAAAAACATTCAGTACTTC